These T cell receptor beta chains were read from a single sample in a study of tumor-infiltrating lymphocytes in localized non-small cell lung cancer. Using immunoSEQ multiplex PCR, the repertoire was profiled, and TCRdb retains in-frame clones only, with some absent. Counted here are 5,500 to 8,000 clones, roughly 70% occurring once; the ten biggest clones make up under 15%. Sequenced: lung tumor tissue. These receptors all stem from a human donor with non-small cell lung cancer. The CDR3 runs from the conserved cysteine through the conserved F or W. Fields, in order: V gene, D gene, J gene, clone size, CDR3 length, CDR3 DNA, CDR3 protein. A D gene is named only where the DNA matches it firmly. Only some rows state a clone size, as once, few, many or a class for expanded clones.

v_call: TRBV6-5; d_call: NA; j_call: TRBJ2-7; clone_size: NA; cdr3_length: 13; cdr3_nt: TGTGCCAGCAGTTATGGCCTCTCCTACGAGCAGTACTTC; cdr3_aa: CASSYGLSYEQYF
v_call: TRBV9; d_call: TRBD2; j_call: TRBJ2-1; clone_size: NA; cdr3_length: 19; cdr3_nt: TGTGCCAGCAGCGTAGGAATAGCGGGGGGGCGAGAAGGTGAAAATGAGCAGTTCTTC; cdr3_aa: CASSVGIAGGREGENEQFF
v_call: TRBV15; d_call: NA; j_call: TRBJ1-1; clone_size: few; cdr3_length: 14; cdr3_nt: TGTGCCACCAGCAGAGGATTAACCAACACTGAAGCTTTCTTT; cdr3_aa: CATSRGLTNTEAFF
v_call: TRBV5-4; d_call: NA; j_call: TRBJ2-6; clone_size: once; cdr3_length: 15; cdr3_nt: TGTGCCAGCAGCAGAGACAGGACCGGGGCCAACGTCCTGACTTTC; cdr3_aa: CASSRDRTGANVLTF
v_call: TRBV7-2; d_call: NA; j_call: TRBJ1-1; clone_size: once; cdr3_length: 14; cdr3_nt: TGTGCCAGCAGCTTAACCCAGGCGAGAACTGAAGCTTTCTTT; cdr3_aa: CASSLTQARTEAFF
v_call: TRBV18; d_call: NA; j_call: TRBJ1-1; clone_size: NA; cdr3_length: 11; cdr3_nt: TGTGCCAGCAGTCAGAACACTGAAGCTTTCTTT; cdr3_aa: CASSQNTEAFF
v_call: TRBV27; d_call: NA; j_call: TRBJ2-1; clone_size: NA; cdr3_length: 13; cdr3_nt: TGTGCCAGCAGTTTTAGGACATACAATGAGCAGTTCTTC; cdr3_aa: CASSFRTYNEQFF
v_call: TRBV9; d_call: NA; j_call: TRBJ2-4; clone_size: NA; cdr3_length: 17; cdr3_nt: TGTGCCAGCAGCCCCCGCGGAGGGGGCTTTACCAAAAACATTCAGTACTTC; cdr3_aa: CASSPRGGGFTKNIQYF
v_call: TRBV5-8; d_call: NA; j_call: TRBJ1-1; clone_size: few; cdr3_length: 11; cdr3_nt: TGTGCCAGCAGCTTCTTACGAGACCATTTCTTT; cdr3_aa: CASSFLRDHFF
v_call: TRBV6-5; d_call: NA; j_call: TRBJ1-2; clone_size: once; cdr3_length: 14; cdr3_nt: TGTGCCAGCAGTTACTCAGGGGAGACACGTGGCTACACCTTC; cdr3_aa: CASSYSGETRGYTF
v_call: TRBV5-4; d_call: NA; j_call: TRBJ1-1; clone_size: few; cdr3_length: 13; cdr3_nt: TGTGCCAGCAGCTTGGGACAGTACACTGAAGCTTTCTTT; cdr3_aa: CASSLGQYTEAFF
v_call: TRBV5-1; d_call: TRBD2; j_call: TRBJ2-2; clone_size: NA; cdr3_length: 16; cdr3_nt: TGCGCCAGCAGCTTGCGGGGGGACCGGAACACCGGGGAGCTGTTTTTT; cdr3_aa: CASSLRGDRNTGELFF
v_call: TRBV5-1; d_call: NA; j_call: TRBJ2-7; clone_size: NA; cdr3_length: 11; cdr3_nt: TGCGCCAGCAGACGGGATTACGAGCAGTACTTC; cdr3_aa: CASRRDYEQYF
v_call: TRBV7-6; d_call: NA; j_call: TRBJ2-1; clone_size: NA; cdr3_length: 15; cdr3_nt: TGTGCCAGCAGCTCGCAATCCCGATATGTATATGAGCAGTTCTTC; cdr3_aa: CASSSQSRYVYEQFF
v_call: TRBV10-3; d_call: NA; j_call: TRBJ1-6; clone_size: NA; cdr3_length: 14; cdr3_nt: TGTGCCATGCGCCGGGACACCTATAATTCACCCCTCCACTTT; cdr3_aa: CAMRRDTYNSPLHF
v_call: TRBV30; d_call: NA; j_call: TRBJ2-5; clone_size: once; cdr3_length: 15; cdr3_nt: TGTGCCTGGAGTCGAGGGGGGGGCCAGGGGGAGACCCAGTACTTC; cdr3_aa: CAWSRGGGQGETQYF
v_call: TRBV5-1; d_call: NA; j_call: TRBJ1-1; clone_size: NA; cdr3_length: 14; cdr3_nt: TGCGCCAGCAGCTTGGGGACAGTCGGGACTGAAGCTTTCTTT; cdr3_aa: CASSLGTVGTEAFF
v_call: TRBV4-3; d_call: TRBD2; j_call: TRBJ2-5; clone_size: NA; cdr3_length: 15; cdr3_nt: TGCGCCAGCAGCCAAGTAGCGGGTCGGGAAGAGACCCAGTACTTC; cdr3_aa: CASSQVAGREETQYF
v_call: TRBV6-5; d_call: NA; j_call: TRBJ1-5; clone_size: NA; cdr3_length: 14; cdr3_nt: TGTGCCAGCAGTTACCGGCAGGGATATCAGCCCCAGCATTTT; cdr3_aa: CASSYRQGYQPQHF
v_call: TRBV7-3; d_call: NA; j_call: TRBJ2-3; clone_size: NA; cdr3_length: 13; cdr3_nt: TGTGCCAGCAGCATCACTAGCACAGATACGCAGTATTTT; cdr3_aa: CASSITSTDTQYF
v_call: TRBV19; d_call: NA; j_call: TRBJ2-3; clone_size: NA; cdr3_length: 13; cdr3_nt: TGTGCCAGTAGCCGGGGGGCGGCAGATACGCAGTATTTT; cdr3_aa: CASSRGAADTQYF
v_call: TRBV5-1; d_call: NA; j_call: TRBJ2-6; clone_size: NA; cdr3_length: 15; cdr3_nt: TGCGCCAGCAGCTTACAAGGATCTGGGGCCAACGTCCTGACTTTC; cdr3_aa: CASSLQGSGANVLTF
v_call: TRBV6-5; d_call: TRBD1; j_call: TRBJ1-5; clone_size: few; cdr3_length: 16; cdr3_nt: TGTGCCAGCAGTTCCGGGACAGGGGCCAGCAATCAGCCCCAGCATTTT; cdr3_aa: CASSSGTGASNQPQHF
v_call: TRBV5-1; d_call: NA; j_call: TRBJ1-1; clone_size: NA; cdr3_length: 14; cdr3_nt: TGCGCCAGCAGCCTACAACAGTGGGGTAGTGAAGCTTTCTTT; cdr3_aa: CASSLQQWGSEAFF
v_call: TRBV5-1; d_call: TRBD1; j_call: TRBJ2-7; clone_size: NA; cdr3_length: 14; cdr3_nt: TGCGCCAGCAGCCCGACAGGGTCCCGAACCGAGCAGTACTTC; cdr3_aa: CASSPTGSRTEQYF
v_call: TRBV11-2; d_call: TRBD1; j_call: TRBJ1-2; clone_size: NA; cdr3_length: 18; cdr3_nt: TGTGCCAGCAGCCTGCCCTTGCGACAGGGTGAATTTAGCTATGGCTACACCTTC; cdr3_aa: CASSLPLRQGEFSYGYTF
v_call: TRBV30; d_call: NA; j_call: TRBJ1-1; clone_size: NA; cdr3_length: 16; cdr3_nt: TGTGCCTGGAGTGTAGGGCCCCACAGGGAACGGACTGAAGCTTTCTTT; cdr3_aa: CAWSVGPHRERTEAFF
v_call: TRBV5-4; d_call: TRBD2; j_call: TRBJ2-5; clone_size: NA; cdr3_length: 16; cdr3_nt: TGTGCCAGCAGCCTCCCACCGACTAGCGGGGGAGAGACCCAGTACTTC; cdr3_aa: CASSLPPTSGGETQYF
v_call: TRBV20-1; d_call: NA; j_call: TRBJ2-3; clone_size: NA; cdr3_length: 11; cdr3_nt: TGCAGTGGAGCACCGGCAGATACGCAGTATTTT; cdr3_aa: CSGAPADTQYF
v_call: TRBV7-3; d_call: NA; j_call: TRBJ1-1; clone_size: medium-sized; cdr3_length: 14; cdr3_nt: TGTGCCAGCAGCTTAGAGGGCATGAACACTGAAGCTTTCTTT; cdr3_aa: CASSLEGMNTEAFF
v_call: TRBV30; d_call: NA; j_call: TRBJ1-1; clone_size: few; cdr3_length: 16; cdr3_nt: TGTGCCTGGAGTGTACTAAATTCTTGGGGGGACACTGAAGCTTTCTTT; cdr3_aa: CAWSVLNSWGDTEAFF
v_call: TRBV19; d_call: TRBD2; j_call: TRBJ2-7; clone_size: NA; cdr3_length: 13; cdr3_nt: TGTGCCAGTAGTAGAGGGCTAGCGGACGAGCAGTACTTC; cdr3_aa: CASSRGLADEQYF